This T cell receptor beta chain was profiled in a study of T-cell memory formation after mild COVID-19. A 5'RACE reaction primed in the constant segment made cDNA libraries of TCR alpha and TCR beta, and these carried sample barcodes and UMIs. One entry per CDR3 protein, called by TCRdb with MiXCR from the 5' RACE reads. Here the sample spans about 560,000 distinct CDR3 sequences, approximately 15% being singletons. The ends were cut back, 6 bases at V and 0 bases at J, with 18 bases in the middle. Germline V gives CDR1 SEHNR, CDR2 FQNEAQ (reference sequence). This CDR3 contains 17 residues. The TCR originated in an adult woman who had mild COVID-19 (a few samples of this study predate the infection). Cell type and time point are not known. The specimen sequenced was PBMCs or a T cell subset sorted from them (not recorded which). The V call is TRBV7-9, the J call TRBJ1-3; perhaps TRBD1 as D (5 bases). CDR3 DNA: TGTGCCAGCAGACGCACCGAAGGGGATTCCTCTGGAAACACCATATATTTT. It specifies CASRRTEGDSSGNTIYF.